Detailed here is one T cell receptor (beta chain). The sample is drawn from a study of T cell responses to AZD1222 COVID-19 vaccine. The protocol was immunoSEQ multiplex PCR, while the TCRdb copy is restricted to in-frame clones and leaves out a portion. The data hold around 100,000 clones, with about 85% observed a single time. The source was peripheral blood, collected on day 0 of AZD1222 vaccination. The origin of this receptor is an adult in good health.

This CDR3 is CASSYNTGGFRNEQYF. CDR3 bases: TGTGCCAGCAGTTATAACACTGGGGGTTTTAGGAACGAGCAGTACTTC. The chain combines TRBV27 with TRBJ2-7; D tentatively reads TRBD1 or TRBD2 (5 bases each). This CDR3 contains 16 residues. V was cut by 4 bases and J by 5 bases, with 21 bases left in between. The germline V gene has CDR1 MNHEY and CDR2 SMNVEV (reference sequence).